This note documents a single T cell receptor (beta chain) sequence. No antigen is known for it. This record belongs to a study of cytomegalovirus exposure and HLA in healthy donors. Study-level points and caveats: Later analysis identified a missense DCLRE1C variant that was linked to TCR beta V- and J-gene trimming. TCR beta sequences reportedly predicted most subjects' HLA-A and HLA-B alleles accurately.

PCR used 60 Vbeta primers and 13 Jbeta primers. Measured with immunoSEQ multiplex PCR; TCRdb has only the in-frame clones, and not every one. Here the sample spans 200,000 to 250,000 clones, 77% being singletons. CDR1 is MNHEY and CDR2 is SVGAGI in the germline V gene. V was clipped by 5 bases and J by 1 base, with 13 bases between them. The CDR3 covers 15 residues. The receptor was derived from a woman aged 55-75 years in good health and CMV-seropositive. The gene calls are TRBV6-5 and TRBJ2-3, with D unresolved. The sequenced sample was PBMCs. The CDR3 bases are TGTGCCAGCAGTCCTGTTTTTATTGGCACAGATACGCAGTATTTT. It encodes CASSPVFIGTDTQYF.